Following are 18 T cell receptor beta chains from one sample sequenced in a study of beta chain features in type 1 diabetes. Expressed TCRB transcripts were sequenced, since all the RNA that had been isolated was reverse transcribed. Assay: immunoSEQ multiplex PCR; the TCRdb copy retains only in-frame clones and omits some. Of fewer than 900,000 clones in the sample, 17% were seen once. The sequencing sample was made of naive CD4+ T cells from blood. These receptors all stem from a woman aged 18-29 years in good health.

This clone was seen more than once but under ten times. This chain connects TRBV6-1 to TRBJ2-3; 7 positions agree with TRBD2. The V segment lost 6 bases and the J segment 4 bases; nucleotides outside the gene matches: 7. Germline V gene data show CDR1 as MNHNS and CDR2 as SASEGT. This CDR3 is built from 14 residues. The chain's CDR3 is CASRTTSMADTQYF. DNA for the CDR3: TGTGCCAGCAGAACGACTAGCATGGCAGATACGCAGTATTTT.

A word on this clone: This CDR3 is also generated by other DNA sequences in the sample. The chain joins TRBV27 to TRBJ2-7; TRBD2 is a possible D gene (5 bases). There are 13 residues in the CDR3. Looked up from germline, CDR1 is MNHEY and CDR2 is SMNVEV (reference sequence). V was pared by 3 bases and J by 3 bases, with 9 bases between. The DNA of the CDR3 is TGTGCCAGCAGTTTGAGGGAAAACTACGAGCAGTACTTC. Translation: CASSLRENYEQYF.

This clone was seen a few times. V is TRBV7-2 and J is TRBJ2-1; no reliable D call. This CDR3 spans 14 amino acids. Germline CDR1 reads SGHTA; CDR2 reads FQGNSA. V dropped 7 bases and J dropped 9 bases, with 19 bases sitting between them. CDR3 nucleotides: TGTGCCAGCAACGAAAGGACCAGCTCTCCTGAGCAGTTCTTC. This codes for CASNERTSSPEQFF.

This chain links TRBV2 with TRBJ2-1, with a tentative D call TRBD2 (5 bases). The V end lost 8 bases, the J end lost 3 bases, and 11 bases lay between the germline ends. Germline CDR1 reads SNHLY; CDR2 reads FYNNEI. The length of the CDR3 is 13 residues. The CDR3 DNA sequence: TGTGCCAGCCACCTAGCAGGCTACAATGAGCAGTTCTTC. Its protein product is CASHLAGYNEQFF.

The chain is built from TRBV6-6 and TRBJ2-5, with D possibly being TRBD2 (5 bases). Between the trimmed V and J ends, which lost 5 bases and 2 bases, there was a span of 9 bases. The germline gives CDR1 MNHNY, CDR2 SVGAGI (reference sequence). The CDR3 spans 13 residues. The CDR3 loop reads CASSRRFQETQYF. DNA for the CDR3: TGTGCCAGCAGTAGGAGGTTTCAAGAGACCCAGTACTTC.

The chain recombines TRBV5-1 with TRBJ2-5; no definite D call. The CDR3 is 13 amino acids. V dropped 1 base and J dropped 2 bases, with 6 bases sitting between them. Per the germline V gene, CDR1 is SGHRS and CDR2 is YFSETQ. CDR3 amino acids: CASSLSDQETQYF. In DNA, the CDR3 is TGCGCCAGCAGCTTGTCTGATCAAGAGACCCAGTACTTC.

On this clone: Additional DNA sequences in this sample encode the identical CDR3. DNA of the CDR3: TGTGCCAGCAGCTTGACAGGGTCAGATACGCAGTATTTT. Protein product: CASSLTGSDTQYF. The rearrangement uses TRBV7-9 and TRBJ2-3; 7 positions match TRBD1. The CDR3 covers 13 residues. V gave up 3 bases and J gave up 4 bases; unmatched junction bases: 1. Germline CDR1 SEHNR, CDR2 FQNEAQ (reference sequence).

This chain links TRBV29-1 with TRBJ1-1; D is unclear. The length of the CDR3 is 12 residues. The germline V gene has CDR1 SQVTM and CDR2 ANQGSEA. V was clipped by 4 bases and J by 1 base, with 7 bases between them. In DNA form, the CDR3 reads TGCAGCGTTGTAGCGACGAACACTGAAGCTTTCTTT. Amino acids: CSVVATNTEAFF.

The gene calls are TRBV7-2 and TRBJ2-3; D perhaps matches TRBD2 (5 bases). CDR1 SGHTA and CDR2 FQGNSA come from the germline V gene. This CDR3 has 11 amino acids. The V and J ends lost 5 bases and 12 bases respectively, with 12 bases between them. CDR3 DNA: TGTGCCAGCAGCACACTAGGACGTCAGTATTTT. Amino acid sequence: CASSTLGRQYF. Together with reference TRBV7-2 and TRBJ2-3, the CDR3 gives the full variable domain: GAGVSQSPSNKVTEKGKDVELRCDPISGHTALYWYRQSLGQGLEFLIYFQGNSAPDKSGLPSDRFSAERTGGSVSTLTIQRTQQEDSAVYLCASSTLGRQYFGPGTRLTVL.

V and J are TRBV20-1 and TRBJ1-5; no firm D call. CDR3 length equals 10 residues. Trimming cost V 3 bases and J 6 bases, with 3 bases left between them. Germline CDR1 is DFQATT and CDR2 is SNEGSKA (reference sequence). The CDR3 loop is CSARSQPQHF. The CDR3 DNA reads TGCAGTGCTAGGTCTCAGCCCCAGCATTTT.

J is TRBJ2-7 and V is TRBV18; D is uncertain. The CDR3 spans 16 residues. Germline CDR1 reads KGHSH; CDR2 reads LQKENI. With 2 bases removed from V and 0 bases from J, the gap between germline ends came to 14 bases. The CDR3 here is CASSPAMAASSYEQYF. The CDR3 DNA is TGTGCCAGCTCACCAGCCATGGCGGCTAGCTCCTACGAGCAGTACTTC.

In its sample, this clone was seen a few times. The CDR3 coding sequence is TGTGCCAGCAGCGCGACTAGCGGGCAAACCAATGAGCAGTTCTTC. This encodes CASSATSGQTNEQFF. The chain has TRBV7-2 and TRBJ2-1; 10 nucleotides agree with TRBD2. Trimming cost V 5 bases and J 6 bases; bases outside gene matches: 7. CDR1 SGHTA and CDR2 FQGNSA come from the germline V gene. The length of the CDR3 is 15 residues.

This clone was seen a few times. The chain employs TRBV7-9 and TRBJ2-3; D might be TRBD2 (6 bases). This CDR3 region has 15 residues. Trimming removed 2 bases at V and 7 bases at J, with 16 bases between. Germline V lookup: CDR1 SEHNR, CDR2 FQNEAQ (reference sequence). Written as DNA, the CDR3 is TGTGCCAGCAGCTTATGGTTGCGGGACGTGCATACGCAGTATTTT. This codes for CASSLWLRDVHTQYF. Full variable domain (rest looked up from reference TRBV7-9 and TRBJ2-3): DTGVSQNPRHKITKRGQNVTFRCDPISEHNRLYWYRQTLGQGPEFLTYFQNEAQLEKSRLLSDRFSAERPKGSFSTLEIQRTEQGDSAMYLCASSLWLRDVHTQYFGPGTRLTVL.

In its sample, this clone was seen a few times. CDR3 in amino acids: CASSYARAGVPKTQYF. The CDR3, as DNA: TGTGCCAGCAGTTACGCTAGGGCGGGAGTACCGAAGACCCAGTACTTC. This chain connects TRBV6-5 to TRBJ2-5; 7 nucleotides match TRBD2. Germline values: CDR1 MNHEY, CDR2 SVGAGI. The CDR3 spans 16 residues. V gave up 2 bases and J gave up 6 bases; unmatched junction bases: 12.

This clone was seen a handful of times. The same CDR3 also results from other DNA sequences found in this sample. The J gene is TRBJ2-5, the V gene TRBV7-3; no clear D gene. CDR1 is SGHTA and CDR2 is FQGTGA in the germline V gene. The V and J ends lost 0 bases and 2 bases respectively, with 4 bases between them. The CDR3 runs to 13 residues. The CDR3 sequence: CASSLTDQETQYF. CDR3 in DNA: TGTGCCAGCAGCTTAACAGATCAAGAGACCCAGTACTTC.

This clone appeared a few times. V is TRBV7-2 and J is TRBJ2-7, with D uncertain. Per the germline V gene, CDR1 is SGHTA and CDR2 is FQGNSA. Trimming removed 3 bases at V and 3 bases at J, with 15 bases between. This CDR3 contains 15 residues. As DNA, the CDR3 is TGTGCCAGCAGCTTCGGTGGTACCCTACTCTACGAGCAGTACTTC. Protein sequence: CASSFGGTLLYEQYF.

The chain employs TRBV18 and TRBJ2-5, with 7 bases aligning to TRBD2. The CDR3 contains 16 residues. With 3 bases clipped from V and 2 bases from J, the junction kept 9 bases outside the gene matches. Germline-derived CDR1 and CDR2 are KGHSH and LQKENI. The CDR3 reads CASSPRISSGQETQYF. The CDR3, as DNA: TGTGCCAGCTCACCGAGGATTTCTAGCGGTCAAGAGACCCAGTACTTC.

The chain couples TRBV23-1 to TRBJ2-3, with TRBD2 identical over 10 bases. TRBV23-1 is an open reading frame whose function is uncertain. V shed 3 bases, J shed 3 bases, and the junction held 18 bases outside the gene matches. This CDR3 has 20 residues. This CDR3 is CASSHSALSGRAEVTDTQYF. The CDR3 coding sequence is TGCGCCAGCAGTCACTCCGCCCTGAGCGGGAGGGCCGAAGTGACAGATACGCAGTATTTT.